Listed below are T cell receptor beta chains from one sample, sequenced in a study of molecular identifiers for immune sequencing clone quantification. TCRdb reprocessed the PCR reads via MiXCR and lists one record per CDR3 protein. The table shows 400,000 to 600,000 distinct CDR3 sequences, with over 20% occurring only once. Sequencing was carried out using naive CD8+ T cells from blood, with Jurkat cell RNA spiked in. These receptors came from a human donor in good health. Some libraries in this study had Jurkat cell RNA spiked in. Both conserved end residues are part of each CDR3. D genes are given only for firm matches. The listing skips clone size in some rows; elsewhere it reads once, few, many or a size class.

clone size: NA; J gene: TRBJ1-2; D gene: NA; V gene: TRBV2; CDR3 length: 14; CDR3 DNA: TGTGCCAGCAGTGAAATGGCAGGCGGCTACGGCTACACCTTC; CDR3 protein: CASSEMAGGYGYTF
clone size: few; J gene: TRBJ1-3; D gene: NA; V gene: TRBV7-2; CDR3 length: 15; CDR3 DNA: TGTGCCAGCAGCTTCGCAGGCAACTCTGGAAACACCATATATTTT; CDR3 protein: CASSFAGNSGNTIYF
clone size: NA; J gene: TRBJ2-7; D gene: NA; V gene: TRBV5-4; CDR3 length: 13; CDR3 DNA: TGTGCCAGCAGCTCCTTTGATAGTGACGAGCAGTACTTC; CDR3 protein: CASSSFDSDEQYF
clone size: NA; J gene: TRBJ2-3; D gene: NA; V gene: TRBV28; CDR3 length: 16; CDR3 DNA: TGTGCCAGCAGTACACCTAAGGGTTCGGCGTTAGATACGCAGTATTTT; CDR3 protein: CASSTPKGSALDTQYF
clone size: NA; J gene: TRBJ2-7; D gene: TRBD1; V gene: TRBV6-2/TRBV6-3; CDR3 length: 15; CDR3 DNA: TGTGCCAGCAGTCACGACCTGACAGGGAACTACGAGCAGTACTTC; CDR3 protein: CASSHDLTGNYEQYF
clone size: NA; J gene: TRBJ2-5; D gene: TRBD1; V gene: TRBV2; CDR3 length: 15; CDR3 DNA: TGTGCCAGCAGTGATCCCCGGGACAGACAAGAGACCCAGTACTTC; CDR3 protein: CASSDPRDRQETQYF
clone size: few; J gene: TRBJ2-1; D gene: TRBD1; V gene: TRBV24-1; CDR3 length: 14; CDR3 DNA: TGTGCCACCAGTGACCGGGACAGCCACAATGAGCAGTTCTTC; CDR3 protein: CATSDRDSHNEQFF
clone size: many; J gene: TRBJ1-6; D gene: NA; V gene: TRBV9; CDR3 length: 15; CDR3 DNA: TGTGCCAGCAGCGTAGACGGCAGGGCTAATTCACCCCTCCACTTT; CDR3 protein: CASSVDGRANSPLHF
clone size: NA; J gene: TRBJ2-7; D gene: TRBD1; V gene: TRBV2; CDR3 length: 14; CDR3 DNA: TGTGCCAGCAGTGAAGTGACAGGGGTCTACGAGCAGTACTTC; CDR3 protein: CASSEVTGVYEQYF
clone size: few; J gene: TRBJ2-7; D gene: TRBD2; V gene: TRBV14; CDR3 length: 18; CDR3 DNA: TGTGCCAGCAGCCAAGAAAAGGTCTTTAGCGGGAGGACGAACGAGCAGTACTTC; CDR3 protein: CASSQEKVFSGRTNEQYF
clone size: NA; J gene: TRBJ2-7; D gene: NA; V gene: TRBV10-3; CDR3 length: 14; CDR3 DNA: TGTGCCATCAGCTGGGACCCCGATTCGCACGAGCAGTACTTC; CDR3 protein: CAISWDPDSHEQYF
clone size: NA; J gene: TRBJ2-1; D gene: NA; V gene: TRBV24-1; CDR3 length: 16; CDR3 DNA: TGTGCCACCAGTGTATACGGACAGAACTCCTACAATGAGCAGTTCTTC; CDR3 protein: CATSVYGQNSYNEQFF
clone size: few; J gene: TRBJ1-2; D gene: NA; V gene: TRBV7-9; CDR3 length: 12; CDR3 DNA: TGTGCCAGCAGGGTCTCCGGAGGTGGCTACACCTTC; CDR3 protein: CASRVSGGGYTF
clone size: many; J gene: TRBJ2-7; D gene: NA; V gene: TRBV5-1; CDR3 length: 15; CDR3 DNA: TGCGCCAGCAGCTGGGCGACAGGCGCAACCTACGAGCAGTACTTC; CDR3 protein: CASSWATGATYEQYF
clone size: many; J gene: TRBJ1-6; D gene: NA; V gene: TRBV4-3; CDR3 length: 16; CDR3 DNA: TGCGCCAGCAGCCACGGGACATTCGACTATAATTCACCCCTCCACTTT; CDR3 protein: CASSHGTFDYNSPLHF
clone size: NA; J gene: TRBJ2-1; D gene: TRBD2; V gene: TRBV29-1; CDR3 length: 20; CDR3 DNA: TGCAGCGTTGAAGGGCAGAACGGCCTAGCGGGGGTCAGCTCCTACAATGAGCAGTTCTTC; CDR3 protein: CSVEGQNGLAGVSSYNEQFF
clone size: many; J gene: TRBJ1-5; D gene: NA; V gene: TRBV4-1; CDR3 length: 17; CDR3 DNA: TGCGCCAGCAGCCAAGAAGGGGCACAATATAGCAATCAGCCCCAGCATTTT; CDR3 protein: CASSQEGAQYSNQPQHF
clone size: few; J gene: TRBJ1-1; D gene: NA; V gene: TRBV27; CDR3 length: 13; CDR3 DNA: TGTGCCAGCAGAACAGGGTTCGTTACTGAAGCTTTCTTT; CDR3 protein: CASRTGFVTEAFF
clone size: NA; J gene: TRBJ1-1; D gene: NA; V gene: TRBV28; CDR3 length: 17; CDR3 DNA: TGTGCCAGCAGTTGGCAGGGTGGGGTTGGCGGGAACACTGAAGCTTTCTTT; CDR3 protein: CASSWQGGVGGNTEAFF
clone size: many; J gene: TRBJ2-3; D gene: NA; V gene: TRBV20-1; CDR3 length: 13; CDR3 DNA: TGCAGTGCTACGGACTCAAGCACAGATACGCAGTATTTT; CDR3 protein: CSATDSSTDTQYF
clone size: many; J gene: TRBJ1-2; D gene: NA; V gene: TRBV5-1; CDR3 length: 14; CDR3 DNA: TGCGCCAGCAGCTTCGAGACAGCGCACTATGGCTACACCTTC; CDR3 protein: CASSFETAHYGYTF
clone size: NA; J gene: TRBJ2-7; D gene: TRBD2; V gene: TRBV5-5; CDR3 length: 16; CDR3 DNA: TGTGCCAGCAGCTTGGAGGAGACTAGCGGTTGGTACGAGCAGTACTTC; CDR3 protein: CASSLEETSGWYEQYF
clone size: NA; J gene: TRBJ2-7; D gene: TRBD1; V gene: TRBV27; CDR3 length: 15; CDR3 DNA: TGTGCCAGTAGTTTCGGTGCAGGGGGCTTGTACGAGCAGTACTTC; CDR3 protein: CASSFGAGGLYEQYF
clone size: NA; J gene: TRBJ2-7; D gene: TRBD1; V gene: TRBV7-9; CDR3 length: 15; CDR3 DNA: TGTGCCAGCAGCACTAGGACAGGGTACGACCACGAGCAGTACTTC; CDR3 protein: CASSTRTGYDHEQYF
clone size: NA; J gene: TRBJ2-3; D gene: NA; V gene: TRBV6-2/TRBV6-3; CDR3 length: 12; CDR3 DNA: TGTGCCAGCAGTTATTGCACAGATACGCAGTATTTT; CDR3 protein: CASSYCTDTQYF
clone size: few; J gene: TRBJ1-2; D gene: NA; V gene: TRBV19; CDR3 length: 13; CDR3 DNA: TGTGCCAGTAGTCCACCGGACAGCTATGGCTACACCTTC; CDR3 protein: CASSPPDSYGYTF
clone size: NA; J gene: TRBJ2-1; D gene: NA; V gene: TRBV11-3; CDR3 length: 19; CDR3 DNA: TGTGCCAGCAGCTTGGGGACCTATTGGGGGGACAGAGTATACAATGAGCAGTTCTTC; CDR3 protein: CASSLGTYWGDRVYNEQFF
clone size: many; J gene: TRBJ1-5; D gene: NA; V gene: TRBV4-3; CDR3 length: 16; CDR3 DNA: TGCGCCAGCAGCCAAGATTTATCCAGGGGCAATCAGCCCCAGCATTTT; CDR3 protein: CASSQDLSRGNQPQHF